Shown below are 6 T cell receptor beta chains from a single sample sequenced in a study of T cell responses to AZD1222 COVID-19 vaccine. Here immunoSEQ multiplex PCR was the method, and the copy in TCRdb shows in-frame clones only, minus some. The repertoire holds over 65,000 clones, with about 86% as singletons. The sequenced sample was peripheral blood, obtained on day 0 of AZD1222 vaccination. Source of these receptors: an adult in good health.

This rearrangement joins TRBV5-1 to TRBJ2-5, with 15 bases identical to TRBD2. Trimming took 4 bases from V and 1 from J; bases not matched to a gene: 2. The CDR3 extends over 16 amino acids. CDR1 is SGHRS, CDR2 YFSETQ, per germline. Written as DNA, the CDR3 is TGCGCCAGCAGCGCGGGACTAGCGGGAGGCCAAGAGACCCAGTACTTC. This sequence encodes CASSAGLAGGQETQYF.

The CDR3 reads CSVEIAGYEQYF. CDR3 nucleotide sequence: TGCAGCGTTGAGATAGCGGGATACGAGCAGTACTTC. This chain uses TRBV29-1 with TRBJ2-7; TRBD2 matches 8 bases. Germline loops: CDR1 SQVTM, CDR2 ANQGSEA. The CDR3 is made up of 12 amino acids. J lost 4 bases, V lost 3 bases, and 2 bases had no gene match.

This clone was counted once. V usage is TRBV28 and J usage is TRBJ2-7; 9 nucleotides agree with TRBD1. Germline assignment: CDR1 MDHEN and CDR2 SYDVKM. This CDR3 is built from 14 residues. Trimming removed 4 bases from V and 2 bases from J; junction bases left unmatched: 3. For the CDR3, the DNA is TGTGCCAGCAGTTGGGGACAGGGCCCCTACGAGCAGTACTTC. Translation: CASSWGQGPYEQYF.

This chain joins TRBV6-5 and TRBJ1-5; D call uncertain. The CDR3 has 13 residues. CDR1 MNHEY and CDR2 SVGAGI come from the germline V gene. V lost 6 bases, J lost 0 bases, and 6 bases lay in between. CDR3 amino acids: CASRRNSNQPQHF. The CDR3 coding sequence is TGTGCCAGCAGGCGAAATAGCAATCAGCCCCAGCATTTT.

The rearrangement joins TRBV5-1 to TRBJ1-1; weak D call: TRBD1 (5 bases). CDR3 length: 15 residues. Germline lookup yields CDR1 SGHRS and CDR2 YFSETQ. Trimming shortened V by 0 bases and J by 2 bases, and 11 bases separated the two germline ends. In nucleotides, the CDR3 is TGCGCCAGCAGCTTGGATCAGGGACGCAACACTGAAGCTTTCTTT. Translation: CASSLDQGRNTEAFF.

This chain uses TRBV4-3 with TRBJ2-7; 9 bases are shared with TRBD2. The J segment lost 4 bases and the V segment lost 0 bases, leaving 4 bases of the junction unmatched. Germline CDR1 LGHNA, CDR2 YSLEER. The CDR3 has 15 amino acids. As DNA, the CDR3 is TGCGCCAGCAGCCAAGATCGCAGCGGGAGGTACGAGCAGTACTTC. Its translation is CASSQDRSGRYEQYF.